The 25 T cell receptor beta chains below come from one sample, sequenced in a study of radiotherapy plus CTLA-4 blockade in lung cancer. TCRdb's copy holds only in-frame clones and misses some; the assay was immunoSEQ multiplex PCR. The sample holds roughly 15,000 clones, roughly two thirds seen once. Sequencing was performed on peripheral blood, taken from a patient treated with radiotherapy plus ipilimumab. These receptors all stem from a human donor with non-small cell lung cancer whose response to radiotherapy plus ipilimumab could not be evaluated.

V is TRBV13 and J is TRBJ1-2; D ambiguous. V lost 7 bases to trimming and J lost 5 bases, with 17 bases between them. The germline V gene encodes CDR1 PRHDT and CDR2 FYEKMQ (reference sequence). The CDR3 has 14 residues. CDR3: CASTPREQVYGYTF. The CDR3, as DNA: TGTGCCAGCACCCCCCGCGAGCAGGTTTATGGCTACACCTTC.

V gene TRBV30 combines with J gene TRBJ1-1; D is possibly TRBD1 (5 bases). The CDR3 is made up of 17 amino acids. V was shortened by 0 bases and J by 0 bases, with 17 bases between the two germline ends. The germline gives CDR1 GTSNPN, CDR2 SVGIG (reference sequence). The CDR3 reads CAWSVWELGLMNTEAFF. The CDR3 bases are TGTGCCTGGAGTGTATGGGAACTGGGGCTCATGAACACTGAAGCTTTCTTT.

V gene TRBV6-1 combines with J gene TRBJ1-3; no clear D. Trimming removed 1 base from V and 3 bases from J, with 7 bases in between. Germline loops: CDR1 MNHNS, CDR2 SASEGT. This CDR3 has 14 amino acids. The CDR3, as DNA: TGTGCCAGCAGTGAAGGGGGAGGTGGAAACACCATATATTTT. The encoded protein is CASSEGGGGNTIYF.

V is TRBV2 and J is TRBJ2-5; D may be TRBD2 (5 bases). The CDR3 is 13 residues long. V was cut by 4 bases and J by 3 bases, with 9 bases left in between. Germline CDR1 is SNHLY and CDR2 is FYNNEI. CDR3 sequence: CASSGAGEETQYF. CDR3 DNA: TGTGCCAGCAGTGGTGCCGGGGAAGAGACCCAGTACTTC.

This clone was counted once. The chain is built from TRBV18 and TRBJ1-2, with D unclear. There are 14 residues in the CDR3. V lost 3 bases to trimming and J lost 0 bases, with 8 bases between them. The germline V gene has CDR1 KGHSH and CDR2 LQKENI. The CDR3 reads CASSPDLANYGYTF. In DNA, the CDR3 is TGTGCCAGCTCACCGGACTTAGCTAACTATGGCTACACCTTC.

V usage is TRBV19 and J usage is TRBJ1-2, with 9 positions matching TRBD1. This CDR3 is built from 15 residues. The germline CDR1 and CDR2 sequences are LNHDA and SQIVND (reference sequence). V was pared by 7 bases and J by 4 bases, with 10 bases of the junction left unmatched. CDR3 in amino acids: CASTDTGTGSYGYTF. The CDR3 DNA reads TGTGCCAGTACCGATACCGGGACAGGGTCCTATGGCTACACCTTC.

The V gene is TRBV10-2, the J gene TRBJ1-1; 7 nucleotides align to TRBD1. The CDR3 has 17 residues. V shed 8 bases and J 7 bases; nucleotides not matched to a gene: 22. The germline V gene encodes CDR1 WSHSY and CDR2 SAAADI. For the CDR3, the DNA is TGCGCCAGCGGGGGGATCGGAGATGACAGGGTGGGGAGTGAAGCTTTCTTT. It codes for CASGGIGDDRVGSEAFF.

This clone was counted once. CDR3 sequence: CASLFQGFGKNIQYF. The CDR3 nucleotides read TGTGCCAGCTTATTTCAGGGGTTCGGCAAAAACATTCAGTACTTC. The V and J genes are TRBV6-1 and TRBJ2-4; D perhaps matches TRBD1 (6 bases). CDR1 and CDR2 (germline): MNHNS, SASEGT. Trimming removed 8 bases at V and 3 bases at J, with 17 bases between. This CDR3 has 15 residues.

The rearrangement joins TRBV6-5 to TRBJ2-7, with TRBD1 matching 11 bases. V lost 6 bases, J lost 3 bases, and 7 bases stayed unmatched. The CDR3 runs to 15 residues. Germline V gene lookup returns CDR1 MNHEY and CDR2 SVGAGI. CDR3 coding DNA: TGTGCCAGCAGAACATCCGGGACAGGGGGCTACGAGCAGTACTTC. Protein product: CASRTSGTGGYEQYF.

The rearrangement uses TRBV5-4 and TRBJ2-1, with D perhaps TRBD2 (6 bases). The CDR3 has 16 residues. V was cut by 4 bases and J by 0 bases, with 14 bases left in between. Germline assignment: CDR1 SGHNT and CDR2 YYREEE (reference sequence). The CDR3 DNA is TGTGCCAGCAGCACCCGGACCGGGAGCTCCTACAATGAGCAGTTCTTC. Residues: CASSTRTGSSYNEQFF. The full variable domain, its missing parts supplied by reference TRBV5-4 and TRBJ2-1, is ETGVTQSPTHLIKTRGQQVTLRCSSQSGHNTVSWYQQALGQGPQFIFQYYREEENGRGNFPPRFSGLQFPNYSSELNVNALELDDSALYLCASSTRTGSSYNEQFFGPGTRLTVL.

The genes are TRBV5-1 and TRBJ1-3; TRBD1 aligns across 7 bases. J was trimmed by 1 base and V by 4 bases; bases with no gene match: 5. The CDR3 totals 15 residues. The V gene's germline CDR1 is SGHRS and CDR2 YFSETQ. CDR3 sequence reads: CASSRDSSSGNTIYF. CDR3 coding DNA: TGCGCCAGCAGCCGGGACAGCAGTTCTGGAAACACCATATATTTT.

V and J are TRBV10-3 and TRBJ1-1; D is ambiguous. The CDR3 contains 15 residues. Per the germline V gene, CDR1 is ENHRY and CDR2 is SYGVKD. Between the trimmed V and J ends, which lost 0 bases and 1 base, there was a span of 9 bases. CDR3 region: CAISESLTRNTEAFF. CDR3 nucleotide sequence: TGTGCCATCAGTGAGTCCTTAACACGGAACACTGAAGCTTTCTTT.

J is TRBJ2-1 and V is TRBV4-3; maybe TRBD2 (7 bases). In germline, CDR1 is LGHNA, CDR2 YSLEER. CDR3 size: 16 residues. Trimming left V 1 base short and J 5 bases short, with 15 bases between. Written as DNA, the CDR3 is TGCGCCAGCAGCCAAGGTGGGGGGGGCCCTCACAATGAGCAGTTCTTC. Amino acids: CASSQGGGGPHNEQFF.

This clone has a single count. This CDR3 is CASSLRELAETQYF. CDR3 DNA sequence: TGTGCCAGCAGCTTGCGGGAATTAGCAGAGACCCAGTACTTC. The chain joins TRBV5-4 to TRBJ2-5; perhaps TRBD2 as D (5 bases). V lost 1 base to trimming and J lost 4 bases, with 11 bases between them. This CDR3 is built from 14 residues. Per the germline V gene, CDR1 is SGHNT and CDR2 is YYREEE (reference sequence).

CDR3: CASSVVSVGEGTGELFF. The CDR3, as DNA: TGTGCCAGCAGCGTAGTATCAGTAGGGGAGGGCACCGGGGAGCTGTTTTTT. The chain joins TRBV9 to TRBJ2-2; 7 bases map to TRBD2. CDR3 length equals 17 residues. Germline V lookup: CDR1 SGDLS, CDR2 YYNGEE. V was clipped by 0 bases and J by 4 bases; unmatched bases: 9.

The chain is built from TRBV11-2 and TRBJ2-1; 7 bases fit TRBD2. Germline CDR1 and CDR2: SGHAT and FQNNGV. The V and J ends lost 0 bases and 4 bases, in that order; junction bases with no gene match: 6. This CDR3 region has 16 residues. As DNA, the CDR3 is TGTGCCAGCAGCTTAGATCTAACTAGCGTATACAATGAGCAGTTCTTC. The encoded protein is CASSLDLTSVYNEQFF.

This chain connects TRBV5-1 to TRBJ2-3; no clear D gene. Trimming removed 1 base from V and 5 bases from J, with 5 bases in between. Germline values: CDR1 SGHRS, CDR2 YFSETQ. This CDR3 comprises 12 residues. CDR3 nucleotide sequence: TGCGCCAGCAGCTTGTCGGGAGATACGCAGTATTTT. Protein sequence: CASSLSGDTQYF.

A few counts support this clone. The rearrangement uses TRBV10-3 and TRBJ1-2; 7 bases are shared with TRBD1. The germline gives CDR1 ENHRY, CDR2 SYGVKD. The V gene end was trimmed by 4 bases and the J gene end by 6 bases; junction bases not matched to a gene: 2. This CDR3 is 12 amino acids long. CDR3 residues: CAISVTGDGYTF. CDR3 DNA sequence: TGTGCCATCAGTGTAACAGGGGATGGCTACACCTTC.

The V gene is TRBV6-6, the J gene TRBJ1-5; 9 bases line up with TRBD1. The CDR3 is 16 residues long. J lost 7 bases, V lost 7 bases, and 14 bases had no gene match. Germline V gene lookup returns CDR1 MNHNY and CDR2 SVGAGI (reference sequence). CDR3 nucleotides: TGTGCCAGCACACCGGGACAGGGAACGGCTTCCCAGCCCCAGCATTTT. It is translated as CASTPGQGTASQPQHF.

This clone was recorded a few times. V usage is TRBV28 and J usage is TRBJ1-5; D remains unclear. This CDR3 contains 14 residues. Trimming stripped 3 bases from V and 5 bases from J, with 11 bases between. Germline V gives CDR1 MDHEN, CDR2 SYDVKM. The CDR3 DNA reads as TGTGCCAGCAGTTTGGGGAGGGATTATCAGCCCCAGCATTTT. Protein product: CASSLGRDYQPQHF. The variable domain in full, with the rest retrieved from reference TRBV28 and TRBJ1-5, is DVKVTQSSRYLVKRTGEKVFLECVQDMDHENMFWYRQDPGLGLRLIYFSYDVKMKEKGDIPEGYSVSREKKERFSLILESASTNQTSMYLCASSLGRDYQPQHFGDGTRLSIL.

Points on this clone: A junction boundary mismatches the germline segment, possibly from a read error. The chain uses TRBV6-1 and TRBJ1-2, with TRBD1 as a possible D gene (6 bases). This CDR3 spans 14 amino acids. The germline gives CDR1 MNHNS, CDR2 SASEGT. CDR3 protein: CASSDDRRSYRYTF. In DNA form, the CDR3 reads TGTGCCAGCAGTGATGACAGGAGGAGCTATCGCTACACCTTC.

The rearrangement uses TRBV9 and TRBJ2-2, with 7 bases that match TRBD1. Germline trimming cut 0 bases from V and 4 bases from J; bases unmatched to any gene: 6. This CDR3 region has 16 residues. Germline CDR1 and CDR2: SGDLS and YYNGEE. The CDR3 sequence: CASSVVTGKGTGELFF. The CDR3 DNA is TGTGCCAGCAGCGTAGTGACAGGGAAAGGCACCGGGGAGCTGTTTTTT.

V usage is TRBV6-1 and J usage is TRBJ1-5, with 11 bases matching TRBD1. Germline-derived CDR1 and CDR2 are MNHNS and SASEGT. The CDR3 consists of 18 residues. Trimming cost V 3 bases and J 0 bases; bases outside gene matches: 7. The CDR3 DNA reads TGTGCCAGCAGTGACCGGGACAGGGGGAGTTATAGCAATCAGCCCCAGCATTTT. The encoded protein is CASSDRDRGSYSNQPQHF.

This clone was counted only a few times. At the DNA level, this CDR3 is encoded by other sequences in the same sample as well. The gene calls are TRBV7-9 and TRBJ2-7; D is perhaps TRBD2 (6 bases). The CDR3 has 14 amino acids. Deletions cut 3 bases from V and 3 bases from J, with 12 bases between. Germline V lookup: CDR1 SEHNR, CDR2 FQNEAQ (reference sequence). CDR3 sequence reads: CASSLRGTDYEQYF. The DNA for the CDR3 is TGTGCCAGCAGCTTGCGGGGTACCGACTACGAGCAGTACTTC.

J is TRBJ2-2 and V is TRBV9; no definite D call. Trimming pared 5 bases from V and 8 bases from J, leaving 7 bases between. Per germline, CDR1 SGDLS and CDR2 YYNGEE. This CDR3 contains 11 residues. CDR3 protein: CASSLPGELFF. DNA for the CDR3: TGTGCCAGCAGTCTCCCGGGGGAGCTGTTTTTT.